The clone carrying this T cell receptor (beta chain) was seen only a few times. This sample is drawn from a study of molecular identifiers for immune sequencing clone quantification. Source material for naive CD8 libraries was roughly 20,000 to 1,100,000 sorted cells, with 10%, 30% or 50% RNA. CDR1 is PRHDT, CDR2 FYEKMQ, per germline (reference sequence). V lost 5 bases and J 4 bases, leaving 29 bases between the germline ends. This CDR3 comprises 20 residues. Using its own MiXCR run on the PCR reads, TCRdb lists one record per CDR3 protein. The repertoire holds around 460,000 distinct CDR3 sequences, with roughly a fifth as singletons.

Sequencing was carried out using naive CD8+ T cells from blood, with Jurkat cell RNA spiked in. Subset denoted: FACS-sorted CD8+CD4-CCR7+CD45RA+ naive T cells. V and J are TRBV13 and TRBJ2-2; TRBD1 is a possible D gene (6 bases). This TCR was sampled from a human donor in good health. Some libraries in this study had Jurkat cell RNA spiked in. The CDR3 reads CASSQRGGHSLSRGTGELFF. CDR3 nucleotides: TGTGCCAGCAGCCAACGTGGGGGACACTCCCTTTCGAGGGGCACCGGGGAGCTGTTTTTT.